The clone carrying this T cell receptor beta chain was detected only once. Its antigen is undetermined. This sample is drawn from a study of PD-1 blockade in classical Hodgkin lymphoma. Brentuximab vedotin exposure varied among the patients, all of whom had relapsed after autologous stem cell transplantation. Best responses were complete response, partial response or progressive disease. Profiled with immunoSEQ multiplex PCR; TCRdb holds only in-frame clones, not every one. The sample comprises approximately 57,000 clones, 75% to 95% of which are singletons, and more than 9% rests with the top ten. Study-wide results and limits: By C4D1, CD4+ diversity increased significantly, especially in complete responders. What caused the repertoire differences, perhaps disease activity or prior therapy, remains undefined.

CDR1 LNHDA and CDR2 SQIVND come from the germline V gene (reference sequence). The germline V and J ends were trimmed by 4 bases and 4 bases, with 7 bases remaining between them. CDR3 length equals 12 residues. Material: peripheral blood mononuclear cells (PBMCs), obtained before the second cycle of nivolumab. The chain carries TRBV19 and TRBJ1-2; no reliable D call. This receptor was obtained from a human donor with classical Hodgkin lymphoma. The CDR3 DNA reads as TGTGCCAGTAGTACGACCGTCTATGGCTACACCTTC. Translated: CASSTTVYGYTF. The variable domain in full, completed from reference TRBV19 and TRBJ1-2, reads DGGITQSPKYLFRKEGQNVTLSCEQNLNHDAMYWYRQDPGQGLRLIYYSQIVNDFQKGDIAEGYSVSREKKESFPLTVTSAQKNPTAFYLCASSTTVYGYTFGSGTRLTVV.